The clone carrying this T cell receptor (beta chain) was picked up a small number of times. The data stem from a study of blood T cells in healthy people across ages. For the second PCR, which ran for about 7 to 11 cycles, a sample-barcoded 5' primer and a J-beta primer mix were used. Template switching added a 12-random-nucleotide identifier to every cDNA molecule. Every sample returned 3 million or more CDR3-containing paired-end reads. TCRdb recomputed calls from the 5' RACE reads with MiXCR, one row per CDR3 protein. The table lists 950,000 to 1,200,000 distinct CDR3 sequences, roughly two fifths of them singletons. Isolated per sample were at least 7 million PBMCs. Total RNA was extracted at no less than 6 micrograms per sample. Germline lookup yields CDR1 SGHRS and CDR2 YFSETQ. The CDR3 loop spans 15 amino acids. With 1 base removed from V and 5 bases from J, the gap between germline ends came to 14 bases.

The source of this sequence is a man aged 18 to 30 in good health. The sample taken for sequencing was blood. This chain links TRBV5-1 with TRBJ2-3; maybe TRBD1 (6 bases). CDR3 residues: CASSLLTSGEDTQYF. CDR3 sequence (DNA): TGCGCCAGCAGCTTGCTGACCTCAGGGGAAGATACGCAGTATTTT.